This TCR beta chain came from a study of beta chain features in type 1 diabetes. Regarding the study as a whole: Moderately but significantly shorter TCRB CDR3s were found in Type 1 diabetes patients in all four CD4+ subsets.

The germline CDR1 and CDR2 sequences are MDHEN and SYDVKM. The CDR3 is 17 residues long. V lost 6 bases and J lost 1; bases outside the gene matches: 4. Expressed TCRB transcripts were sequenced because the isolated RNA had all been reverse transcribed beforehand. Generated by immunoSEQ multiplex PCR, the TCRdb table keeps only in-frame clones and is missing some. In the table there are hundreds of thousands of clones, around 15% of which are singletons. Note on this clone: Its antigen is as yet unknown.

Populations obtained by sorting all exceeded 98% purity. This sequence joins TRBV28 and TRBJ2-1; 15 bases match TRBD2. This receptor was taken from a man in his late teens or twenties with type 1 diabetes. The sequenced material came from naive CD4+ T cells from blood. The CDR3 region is CASSRTSGGASYNEQFF. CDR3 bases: TGTGCCAGCAGCCGGACTAGCGGGGGGGCATCCTACAATGAGCAGTTCTTC.